Following are 22 T cell receptor beta chains from one sample sequenced in a study of blood T cell repertoires in COVID-19. The data were produced by immunoSEQ multiplex PCR, yet TCRdb's version contains in-frame clones alone and is incomplete. The data contain around 99,000 clones, 80% of them singletons. Sequenced: peripheral blood. The receptors were sampled from a man aged 45-60 years who had recovered from COVID-19.

This clone has just a few counts. V and J are TRBV28 and TRBJ2-7; D perhaps matches TRBD2 (6 bases). Germline V lookup: CDR1 MDHEN, CDR2 SYDVKM. V dropped 7 bases and J dropped 0 bases, with 13 bases sitting between them. CDR3 length: 14 residues. The CDR3 nucleotides read TGTGCCAGCACCCCCCCCGGGAGCTCCTACGAGCAGTACTTC. Translation gives CASTPPGSSYEQYF.

The genes are TRBV19 and TRBJ1-1; TRBD1 might be the D (5 bases). The CDR3 sequence is 16 residues long. V was trimmed by 6 bases and J by 0 bases, leaving 17 bases between them. Looked up from germline, CDR1 is LNHDA and CDR2 is SQIVND (reference sequence). The CDR3 DNA reads TGTGCCAGTAGATCTAATACAGGAAGGATGAACACTGAAGCTTTCTTT. Residues: CASRSNTGRMNTEAFF.

A single count supports this clone. In DNA, the CDR3 is TGCGCCAGCAGTTCCCCTACGGAGGGCGCCTATGGCTACACCTTC. As protein: CASSSPTEGAYGYTF. The chain is built from TRBV5-1 and TRBJ1-2; no clear D. Germline lookup yields CDR1 SGHRS and CDR2 YFSETQ. This CDR3 contains 15 residues. V lost 5 bases, J lost 4 bases, and 18 bases lay in between.

V gene TRBV9 combines with J gene TRBJ2-5; 9 bases fit TRBD1. The CDR3 consists of 14 residues. Germline V gene lookup returns CDR1 SGDLS and CDR2 YYNGEE. With 3 bases clipped from V and 7 bases from J, the junction kept 7 bases outside the gene matches. The CDR3 bases are TGTGCCAGCAGCGGGACAGGGGCCCCATGGACCCAGTACTTC. This codes for CASSGTGAPWTQYF.

The chain is built from TRBV19 and TRBJ2-3, with TRBD2 matching over 10 bases. With V trimmed by 4 bases and J by 6 bases, 4 bases remained unmatched. CDR3 length equals 14 residues. Germline-derived CDR1 and CDR2 are LNHDA and SQIVND (reference sequence). CDR3 region: CASSTSGGRDTQYF. CDR3 nucleotide sequence: TGTGCCAGTAGTACTAGCGGGGGAAGGGATACGCAGTATTTT.

The chain couples TRBV7-8 to TRBJ2-3; 9 bases line up with TRBD1. J lost 0 bases, V lost 5 bases, and 9 bases had no gene match. Germline CDR1 SGHVS, CDR2 FQNEAQ. The CDR3 runs 17 residues. The CDR3: CASSPPGQGFSTDTQYF. The CDR3 bases are TGTGCCAGCAGCCCACCGGGACAGGGCTTTAGCACAGATACGCAGTATTTT.

This chain connects TRBV15 to TRBJ1-1; maybe TRBD1 (5 bases). The CDR3 sequence is 14 residues long. Trimming removed 5 bases from V and 11 bases from J, with 21 bases in between. The germline gives CDR1 LNHNV, CDR2 YYDKDF (reference sequence). The CDR3 sequence: CATSRVGGIGIAFF. CDR3 DNA: TGTGCCACCAGCCGGGTGGGGGGAATTGGTATTGCTTTCTTT.

In this sample, this clone turned up a few times. The chain combines TRBV24-1 with TRBJ1-5; maybe TRBD1 (5 bases). V was cut by 3 bases and J by 7 bases, with 15 bases left in between. Germline V lookup: CDR1 KGHDR, CDR2 SFDVKD. This CDR3 spans 15 amino acids. DNA of the CDR3: TGTGCCACCAGTGATCTAAGTCCAGGGAGGCAGCCCCAGCATTTT. Protein: CATSDLSPGRQPQHF.

This clone was seen ten or more times. The chain links TRBV6-6 to TRBJ1-6; maybe TRBD1 (5 bases). CDR3 length equals 17 residues. Germline values: CDR1 MNHNY, CDR2 SVGAGI (reference sequence). V lost 5 bases and J lost 10, with 24 bases in between. Here the CDR3 reads CASSLWLGAGDESPLHF. In DNA form, the CDR3 reads TGTGCCAGCAGTCTGTGGTTGGGTGCGGGGGACGAGTCACCCCTCCACTTT.

The rearrangement joins TRBV19 to TRBJ2-1, with a tentative D call TRBD2 (5 bases). Per germline, CDR1 LNHDA and CDR2 SQIVND (reference sequence). The CDR3 consists of 17 residues. Trimming removed 6 bases from V and 9 bases from J, with 27 bases in between. For the CDR3, the DNA is TGTGCCAGTAGCCTCAACGGGCGGCGGGCTTCTCAAGGTGAGCAGTTCTTC. Its protein product is CASSLNGRRASQGEQFF.

CDR3 sequence reads: CASSSKGQGNTEAFF. CDR3 nucleotide sequence: TGTGCCAGCAGCTCAAAGGGGCAGGGGAACACTGAAGCTTTCTTT. The V gene is TRBV7-3, the J gene TRBJ1-1, with D possibly matching TRBD1 (5 bases). Trimming took 4 bases from V and 1 from J, leaving 13 bases between them. Germline loops: CDR1 SGHTA, CDR2 FQGTGA. This CDR3 has 15 amino acids.

This clone appeared a single time. The rearrangement joins TRBV5-4 to TRBJ2-5; 7 nucleotides line up with TRBD1. Germline V lookup: CDR1 SGHNT, CDR2 YYREEE (reference sequence). The V gene end was trimmed by 4 bases and the J gene end by 3 bases; junction bases not matched to a gene: 3. This CDR3 is built from 13 residues. The CDR3 protein is CASSAGTEETQYF. DNA of the CDR3: TGTGCCAGCAGCGCCGGGACAGAAGAGACCCAGTACTTC.

Only a few counts were recorded for this clone. The V gene is TRBV6-5, the J gene TRBJ1-1; possibly TRBD1 for D (6 bases). Trimming stripped 5 bases from V and 6 bases from J, with 19 bases between. Germline V gene data show CDR1 as MNHEY and CDR2 as SVGAGI. The CDR3 extends over 15 amino acids. DNA for the CDR3: TGTGCCAGCAGTCCAATTACAGGGATCGGCGCTGAAGCTTTCTTT. Translating it yields CASSPITGIGAEAFF.

This clone came up a few times. CDR3 sequence: CASSRGGEYRVRVDGYTF. The CDR3 DNA follows: TGTGCCAGTTCCAGAGGTGGGGAATATCGCGTCAGGGTGGATGGCTACACCTTC. The V gene is TRBV19, the J gene TRBJ1-2, with D perhaps matching TRBD1 (5 bases). In germline, CDR1 is LNHDA, CDR2 SQIVND (reference sequence). The CDR3 loop spans 18 amino acids. With 8 bases removed from V and 6 bases from J, the gap between germline ends came to 31 bases.

This chain connects TRBV28 to TRBJ1-1; no definite D call. There are 13 residues in the CDR3. V was shortened by 6 bases and J by 1 base, with 9 bases between the two germline ends. CDR1 is MDHEN and CDR2 is SYDVKM in the germline V gene. CDR3 loop: CASSPSTNTEAFF. CDR3 nucleotides: TGTGCCAGCAGCCCTAGCACGAACACTGAAGCTTTCTTT.

The chain recombines TRBV29-1 with TRBJ2-2; no clear D gene. The ends were cut back, 6 bases at V and 1 base at J, with 6 bases in the middle. CDR1 and CDR2 from the germline V gene are SQVTM and ANQGSEA. This CDR3 has 12 residues. The CDR3 is CSVAKNTGELFF. Written as DNA, the CDR3 is TGCAGCGTGGCAAAGAACACCGGGGAGCTGTTTTTT.

The J gene is TRBJ1-2, the V gene TRBV7-2; D is possibly TRBD1 (6 bases). Germline CDR1 and CDR2: SGHTA and FQGNSA. The CDR3 loop spans 15 amino acids. Trimming cost V 1 base and J 3 bases, with 12 bases left between them. The CDR3 DNA follows: TGTGCCAGCAGCTTAGAAGGACAGACGTACTATGGCTACACCTTC. It translates to CASSLEGQTYYGYTF.

This clone was seen a single time. The genes are TRBV5-1 and TRBJ2-1; 9 bases are shared with TRBD1. Unmatched junction bases numbered 8, after V lost 3 bases and J lost 4 bases. The CDR3 has 16 residues. The germline CDR1 and CDR2 sequences are SGHRS and YFSETQ. CDR3 nucleotide sequence: TGCGCCAGCAGCTCGACTCCGGGACAGGGTTACAATGAGCAGTTCTTC. Translation gives CASSSTPGQGYNEQFF.

The chain links TRBV6-5 to TRBJ2-3; 8 bases line up with TRBD1. Trimming took 8 bases from V and 1 from J; bases not matched to a gene: 2. CDR1 is MNHEY and CDR2 is SVGAGI in the germline V gene. This CDR3 is built from 13 residues. The CDR3 reads CASEQGGTDTQYF. The CDR3 DNA reads as TGTGCCAGCGAACAGGGGGGCACAGATACGCAGTATTTT.

For the CDR3, the DNA is TGTGCCAGCAGCTGGGGCAACTATGGCTACACCTTC. Its translation: CASSWGNYGYTF. The gene calls are TRBV12-3 or TRBV12-4 and TRBJ1-2; TRBD1 might be the D (5 bases). The CDR3 length is 12 residues. Trimming removed 6 bases from V and 2 bases from J, with 7 bases in between.

The genes are TRBV7-2 and TRBJ2-3; 10 bases agree with TRBD2. V trimming: 1 base; J trimming: 5 bases; junction bases outside the gene matches: 6. Germline assignment: CDR1 SGHTA and CDR2 FQGNSA. This CDR3 contains 16 residues. Written as DNA, the CDR3 is TGTGCCAGCAGCTTAGTCCTCAGCGGGAGGGGAGATACGCAGTATTTT. It is translated as CASSLVLSGRGDTQYF.

The rearrangement uses TRBV7-9 and TRBJ2-3, with 7 positions matching TRBD2. V trimming: 5 bases; J trimming: 2 bases; junction bases outside the gene matches: 10. This CDR3 has 16 residues. CDR1 SEHNR and CDR2 FQNEAQ come from the germline V gene (reference sequence). The CDR3 DNA is TGTGCCAGCAGCGACCAGCGGGATTGGGCCACAGATACGCAGTATTTT. It translates to CASSDQRDWATDTQYF.